The rows below give T cell receptor beta chains drawn from one sample of a study of persistence of HIV-infected CD4 T cells. These TCRs are of unknown antigen specificity. The assay was immunoSEQ multiplex PCR, and TCRdb's table has in-frame clones only and misses some. The sample lists around 7,500 clones, around 80% occurring once. This specimen consisted of CD4+ T cells sorted from PBMCs after approximately 18-hour stimulation, obtained from a patient who received antiretroviral therapy. The receptors originated from an adult woman with HIV who was CMV-seropositive. Each CDR3 is given with its conserved first and last residue. A D gene is named only where the DNA matches it firmly. Only some rows state a clone size, as once, few, many or a class for expanded clones.

TRBJ1-2,-,TRBV7-2,TRBD1,TGTGCCAGCAGCTTCGCCGGGGACAGGGCGGTCTATGGCTACACCTTC,CASSFAGDRAVYGYTF
TRBJ2-7,few,TRBV30,-,TGTGCCTGGAGTGTACGAGGGGTGGCCGCCTACGAGCAGTACTTC,CAWSVRGVAAYEQYF
TRBJ2-3,-,TRBV5-1,TRBD2,TGCGCCAGCAGCTCGGCTAGCGGGAGATCAGATACGCAGTATTTT,CASSSASGRSDTQYF
TRBJ2-3,-,TRBV7-2,-,TGTGCCAGCAGCTCTGAATGGGGGTCAGATACGCAGTATTTT,CASSSEWGSDTQYF
TRBJ2-2,-,TRBV4-1,-,TGCGCCAGCAGCTCCCCGAGGGACACCGGGGAGCTGTTTTTT,CASSSPRDTGELFF
TRBJ2-7,-,TRBV3-1/TRBV3-2,-,TGTGCCAGCAGCCGACAGGTCTACGAGCAGTACTTC,CASSRQVYEQYF
TRBJ1-1,-,TRBV20-1,-,TGCAGTGCTAGTGGGCAGCTGGAAGCTTTCTTT,CSASGQLEAFF
TRBJ1-6,-,TRBV6-5,TRBD1,TGTGCCAGCAGATCCGGGACAGGGGTGAATTCACCCCTCCACTTT,CASRSGTGVNSPLHF
TRBJ2-5,-,TRBV5-1,TRBD1,TGCGCCAGCGGCGGACAGGCGGGCGAGACCCAGTACTTC,CASGGQAGETQYF
TRBJ2-6,-,TRBV29-1,-,TGCAGCGTTGACAGGGGAGCTGGGGCCAACGTCCTGACTTTC,CSVDRGAGANVLTF
TRBJ2-3,-,TRBV10-1,TRBD1,TGCGCCAGCAGTGAAGGACAGGGTGTAGATACGCAGTATTTT,CASSEGQGVDTQYF
TRBJ2-3,-,TRBV9,TRBD2,TGTGCCAGCAGCGCACTAGCGGGAGCGAGCACAGATACGCAGTATTTT,CASSALAGASTDTQYF
TRBJ2-5,-,TRBV5-1,-,TGCGCCAGCAGCTTAGTTGTGGGACCACAAGAGACCCAGTACTTC,CASSLVVGPQETQYF
TRBJ2-3,-,TRBV7-2,-,TGTGCCAGCAGGGGTGGCGGGGTGTTTGCAGATACGCAGTATTTT,CASRGGGVFADTQYF
TRBJ2-5,-,TRBV2,TRBD1,TGTGCCAGAGGAGGCCGGGACAGACAAGAGACCCAGTACTTC,CARGGRDRQETQYF
TRBJ1-4,-,TRBV19,-,TGTGCCAGTAGACAACAGGGTAACCTTGAAAAACTGTTTTTT,CASRQQGNLEKLFF
TRBJ1-1,few,TRBV4-3,-,TGCGCCAGCAGCCAAGATATGGGGGCCTCGAACACTGAAGCTTTCTTT,CASSQDMGASNTEAFF
TRBJ2-2,once,TRBV4-1,-,TGCGCCAGCAGCCATTCGGGACGGAACACCGGGGAGCTGTTTTTT,CASSHSGRNTGELFF
TRBJ2-2,-,TRBV3-1/TRBV3-2,-,TGTGCCAGCAGCCAAATCCAGGGCACCGGGGAGCTGTTTTTT,CASSQIQGTGELFF
TRBJ1-4,-,TRBV12-2,-,TGTGCAAGTCGCATAAATTTGAGGGGGGACAACCTTGCAACTAATGAAAAACTGTTTTTT,CASRINLRGDNLATNEKLFF
TRBJ2-7,-,TRBV5-1,-,TGCGCCAGCACGGGGGCCTACGAGCAGTACTTC,CASTGAYEQYF
TRBJ1-2,-,TRBV9,TRBD1,TGTGCCAGCAGCACGGACAGGGGCACCTATGGCTACACCTTC,CASSTDRGTYGYTF
TRBJ2-7,-,TRBV5-6,-,TGTGCCAGCAGCTTGGGTCGAAGAAACGAGCAGTACTTC,CASSLGRRNEQYF
TRBJ2-7,-,TRBV11-2,TRBD2,TGTGCCAGCAGCTTAGACGGACTAGCGGTCTCCTACGAGCAGTACTTC,CASSLDGLAVSYEQYF